This T cell receptor (beta chain) was documented in a study of cytomegalovirus exposure and HLA in healthy donors. Study results and limitations: As confirmed in vitro, three CMV-associated chains were specific for CMV antigens. Most subjects had HLA-A and HLA-B alleles reportedly predicted accurately by TCR beta sequences. The study had only CMV serostatus as immune exposure information.

Each donor was healthy, and each was a bone marrow donor. A word on this clone: Its antigen remains unidentified.

The germline gives CDR1 SQVTM, CDR2 ANQGSEA. This CDR3 has 15 residues. V dropped 0 bases and J dropped 0; count of bases not matched to a gene: 5. Primers for the PCR totalled 60 Vbeta and 13 Jbeta. Generated by immunoSEQ multiplex PCR, the TCRdb table keeps only in-frame clones and is missing some. The table records around 150,000 clones, around 80% of them present only once. The TCR originated in a man aged 30 to 45 in good health and CMV-seropositive. The rearrangement joins TRBV29-1 to TRBJ2-7, with 7 bases matching TRBD2. Sequenced material: PBMCs. DNA for the CDR3: TGCAGCGTTGAAGATCCTAGCGGTTTCTCCTACGAGCAGTACTTC. Translation gives CSVEDPSGFSYEQYF.